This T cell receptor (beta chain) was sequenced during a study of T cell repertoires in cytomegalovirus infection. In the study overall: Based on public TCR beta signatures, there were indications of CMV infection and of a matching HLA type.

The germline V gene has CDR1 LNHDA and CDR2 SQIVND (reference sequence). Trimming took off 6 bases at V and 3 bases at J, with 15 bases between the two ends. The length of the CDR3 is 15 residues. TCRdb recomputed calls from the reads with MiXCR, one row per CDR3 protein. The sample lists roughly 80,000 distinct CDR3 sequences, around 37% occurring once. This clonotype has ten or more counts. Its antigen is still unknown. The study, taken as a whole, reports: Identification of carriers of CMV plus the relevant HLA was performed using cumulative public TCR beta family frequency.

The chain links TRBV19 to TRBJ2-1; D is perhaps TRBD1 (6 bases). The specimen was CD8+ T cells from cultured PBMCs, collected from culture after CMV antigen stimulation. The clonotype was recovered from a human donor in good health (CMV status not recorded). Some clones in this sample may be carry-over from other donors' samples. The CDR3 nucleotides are TGTGCCAGTAGGGGGCTTCCGGGACACTACAATGAGCAGTTCTTC. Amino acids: CASRGLPGHYNEQFF.